This T cell receptor (beta chain) was documented in a study of T cell responses to AZD1222 COVID-19 vaccine. Broader study findings: Donors, mostly white British, included more females; clonal diversity was possibly underestimated. Baseline testing showed seropositivity in only a handful of AZD1222 recipients. Spike-specific TCR depth and breadth grew after two AZD1222 doses. Spike was spanned by vaccine-associated CD4 TCRs, with dominance at 160-218 and 743-854.

About this clone itself: As yet, its antigen is unknown.

Germline assignment: CDR1 PRHDT and CDR2 FYEKMQ (reference sequence). Between the trimmed V and J ends, which lost 1 base and 6 bases, there was a span of 7 bases. The CDR3 loop spans 13 amino acids. Clones were sequenced by immunoSEQ multiplex PCR, and TCRdb holds only the in-frame ones, with some missing. The table lists about 270,000 clones, 85% to 95% of them singletons, with less than 0.65% in the top ten. The sequence was obtained from an adult who received the AZD1222 COVID-19 vaccine. The specimen comprised peripheral blood, sampled 28 days after the second AZD1222 dose. The J gene is TRBJ1-5, the V gene TRBV13; unclear D gene. This CDR3 reads CASSLAVGQPQHF. In DNA, the CDR3 is TGTGCCAGCAGCTTAGCGGTCGGTCAGCCCCAGCATTTT.